These T cell receptor beta chains were read from a single sample in a study of cytotoxic CD8 clonotypes in ibrutinib-treated CLL. Profiling relied on immunoSEQ multiplex PCR, and the TCRdb table lists in-frame clones only, not all of them. This table has some 120,000 clones, roughly 57% appearing once. Sequenced material: PBMCs, taken after 24 months of ibrutinib treatment. The source is a human donor with chronic lymphocytic leukemia. CDR3s leave out the opening cysteine and the closing phenylalanine or tryptophan. Fields, in order: J gene, V gene, D gene, CDR3 protein. The D gene is left open where the match is weak.

j_call: TRBJ1-5
v_call: TRBV6-1
d_call: TRBD1
cdr3_aa: ASSDGTGRNQPQH

j_call: TRBJ2-7
v_call: TRBV7-8
d_call: -
cdr3_aa: ASSTPGASSYEQY

j_call: TRBJ1-6
v_call: TRBV5-1
d_call: -
cdr3_aa: ASRPSNKESPLH

j_call: TRBJ1-3
v_call: TRBV4-1
d_call: -
cdr3_aa: ASSQQWEQGLDTIY

j_call: TRBJ1-1
v_call: TRBV5-4
d_call: -
cdr3_aa: ASSPLPRLHTEAF

j_call: TRBJ1-5
v_call: TRBV15
d_call: TRBD1
cdr3_aa: ATSRTGAEQPQH

j_call: TRBJ1-2
v_call: TRBV2
d_call: -
cdr3_aa: ASSDQGPLGYT

j_call: TRBJ1-2
v_call: TRBV29-1
d_call: -
cdr3_aa: SVEGGRAREDGYT

j_call: TRBJ1-6
v_call: TRBV4-2
d_call: TRBD1
cdr3_aa: ASSQEDRGHSPLH

j_call: TRBJ2-6
v_call: TRBV6-6
d_call: TRBD2
cdr3_aa: ASWRGSDSGANVLT

j_call: TRBJ2-3
v_call: TRBV30
d_call: -
cdr3_aa: AWSQSDTQY

j_call: TRBJ2-5
v_call: TRBV21-1
d_call: -
cdr3_aa: ASSKRARGGETQY

j_call: TRBJ2-1
v_call: TRBV10-2
d_call: TRBD1
cdr3_aa: ASGTGDPYNEQF

j_call: TRBJ2-7
v_call: TRBV27
d_call: -
cdr3_aa: ASSLSKGGTYEQY

j_call: TRBJ1-2
v_call: TRBV15
d_call: TRBD1
cdr3_aa: ATSTGGTVTKGYGYT

j_call: TRBJ1-6
v_call: TRBV30
d_call: -
cdr3_aa: AWKSPLSNSPLH

j_call: TRBJ2-5
v_call: TRBV30
d_call: -
cdr3_aa: ACGGEETQY

j_call: TRBJ2-5
v_call: TRBV5-5
d_call: -
cdr3_aa: ASSLVHAETQY

j_call: TRBJ2-7
v_call: TRBV6-5
d_call: TRBD2
cdr3_aa: ASSYSTSGGYEQY

j_call: TRBJ2-5
v_call: TRBV7-2
d_call: TRBD1
cdr3_aa: ASSRTGGFETQY

j_call: TRBJ1-5
v_call: TRBV6-1
d_call: -
cdr3_aa: ASSLNQGINQPQH

j_call: TRBJ1-2
v_call: TRBV6-5
d_call: -
cdr3_aa: ASSPEGFRGYT

j_call: TRBJ2-1
v_call: TRBV7-2
d_call: TRBD1
cdr3_aa: ASSSDRGVNNEQF

j_call: TRBJ2-1
v_call: TRBV7-9
d_call: TRBD2
cdr3_aa: ASSSHSRTSGGAYNEQF

j_call: TRBJ2-3
v_call: TRBV30
d_call: -
cdr3_aa: AWNSFTDTQY

j_call: TRBJ2-2
v_call: TRBV5-1
d_call: TRBD1
cdr3_aa: ASSLGTGLRELF

j_call: TRBJ2-3
v_call: TRBV30
d_call: -
cdr3_aa: AQTESTDTQY

j_call: TRBJ2-4
v_call: TRBV25-1
d_call: -
cdr3_aa: ASKGSLAKNIQY

j_call: TRBJ2-5
v_call: TRBV7-3
d_call: -
cdr3_aa: ASSLGLQETQY

j_call: TRBJ2-1
v_call: TRBV5-1
d_call: TRBD2
cdr3_aa: ASSVPSGLNNEQF

j_call: TRBJ1-1
v_call: TRBV7-9
d_call: -
cdr3_aa: ASSNSVGESF

j_call: TRBJ1-5
v_call: TRBV5-8
d_call: -
cdr3_aa: ASRSGGFSNQPQH

j_call: TRBJ1-4
v_call: TRBV5-1
d_call: -
cdr3_aa: ASRVGGKSGEKLF

j_call: TRBJ2-1
v_call: TRBV2
d_call: TRBD2
cdr3_aa: ASSALYTGGAESAEQF

j_call: TRBJ2-3
v_call: TRBV4-2
d_call: TRBD1
cdr3_aa: ASSQGGTGADTQY

j_call: TRBJ2-5
v_call: TRBV4-2
d_call: -
cdr3_aa: ASSQGTQGGETQY

j_call: TRBJ1-5
v_call: TRBV19
d_call: -
cdr3_aa: ASSIGAGQPQH

j_call: TRBJ1-2
v_call: TRBV30
d_call: -
cdr3_aa: AWTSGAHGYT

j_call: TRBJ2-4
v_call: TRBV9
d_call: -
cdr3_aa: ASSPKRQVINIQY

j_call: TRBJ2-7
v_call: TRBV28
d_call: -
cdr3_aa: ASLTGSSYEQY

j_call: TRBJ1-3
v_call: TRBV28
d_call: TRBD1
cdr3_aa: ASSPRTGLSGNTIY

j_call: TRBJ2-2
v_call: TRBV5-1
d_call: -
cdr3_aa: ASSPGNAANTGELF

j_call: TRBJ2-2
v_call: TRBV25-1
d_call: -
cdr3_aa: ASRRTGPGELF